These 4 T cell receptor beta chains share one sample of origin, sequenced in a study of T-cell memory formation after mild COVID-19. TCRdb re-called the 5' RACE reads with MiXCR, one entry per CDR3 protein. This sample has roughly 510,000 distinct CDR3 sequences; about 18% occur once, and the top ten carry about 7.4%. The material sequenced was PBMCs or a T cell subset sorted from them (not recorded which). The origin of the receptors is an adult woman who had mild COVID-19 (a few samples of this study predate the infection). Cell type and time point are not known.

This clonotype appeared a few times. J is TRBJ1-1 and V is TRBV7-9; the D is unclear. The CDR3 is made up of 14 amino acids. Trimming pared 8 bases from V and 8 bases from J, leaving 21 bases between. The V gene's germline CDR1 is SEHNR and CDR2 FQNEAQ (reference sequence). CDR3 amino acids: CASGVKTTSREAFF. The CDR3 DNA reads TGTGCCAGCGGAGTTAAGACAACCTCCCGCGAAGCTTTCTTT. The complete variable domain, with remaining parts taken from reference TRBV7-9 and TRBJ1-1, reads DTGVSQNPRHKITKRGQNVTFRCDPISEHNRLYWYRQTLGQGPEFLTYFQNEAQLEKSRLLSDRFSAERPKGSFSTLEIQRTEQGDSAMYLCASGVKTTSREAFFGQGTRLTVV.

This clonotype was seen ten or more times. The rearrangement joins TRBV5-1 to TRBJ2-1; 7 positions agree with TRBD2. Germline V gene sequence: CDR1 SGHRS, CDR2 YFSETQ. This CDR3 is built from 16 residues. V was pared by 0 bases and J by 1 base, with 4 bases of the junction left unmatched. The DNA of the CDR3 is TGCGCCAGCAGCTTGGATCTAGCGGTTTCCTACAATGAGCAGTTCTTC. Translated: CASSLDLAVSYNEQFF. The complete variable domain, with remaining parts taken from reference TRBV5-1 and TRBJ2-1, reads KAGVTQTPRYLIKTRGQQVTLSCSPISGHRSVSWYQQTPGQGLQFLFEYFSETQRNKGNFPGRFSGRQFSNSRSEMNVSTLELGDSALYLCASSLDLAVSYNEQFFGPGTRLTVL.

This rearrangement joins TRBV9 to TRBJ2-2; D tentatively reads TRBD1 or TRBD2 (7 bases each). CDR1 is SGDLS and CDR2 is YYNGEE in the germline V gene. The CDR3 loop spans 17 amino acids. V shed 6 bases and J shed 6 bases, with 24 bases lying between them. The CDR3 sequence: CASKEGGGAATPGELFF. The CDR3 nucleotides read TGTGCCAGCAAGGAGGGAGGGGGCGCGGCCACTCCCGGGGAGCTGTTTTTT.

This clonotype has more than one count but fewer than ten. The chain is built from TRBV5-1 and TRBJ1-1; D unclear. This CDR3 has 14 residues. Trimming cost V 7 bases and J 2 bases, with 15 bases left between them. CDR1 and CDR2 from the germline V gene are SGHRS and YFSETQ. CDR3 protein: CASALLELNTEAFF. DNA for the CDR3: TGCGCCAGCGCCCTATTAGAACTCAACACTGAAGCTTTCTTT.